This T cell receptor (beta chain) originates from a study of T cells in localized non-small cell lung cancer. The study's findings and limits: The study found T cell clonality highest in uninvolved adjacent lung, above tumor. Appearance in adjacent lung was seen for a median about 60 of the top 100 tumor clones. One tumor region alone was sequenced, and heterogeneity therefore remains possible. With higher T cell density in blood came longer overall survival.

Concerning this clone: Its matching antigen is unknown.

V lost 7 bases and J lost 2, with 25 bases in between. CDR3 length: 19 residues. Germline V gives CDR1 SGHKS, CDR2 YYEKEE (reference sequence). Sequencing was performed with immunoSEQ multiplex PCR; in TCRdb, only in-frame clones are kept and a portion is missing. The sample has about 39,000 clones, around 79% seen once. This clonotype originated in a woman aged 35-75 years with stage II squamous cell lung carcinoma. The sequencing used PBMCs, collected before any cancer treatment. The gene calls are TRBV5-5 and TRBJ2-6; D is perhaps TRBD1 (6 bases). DNA for the CDR3: TGTGCCAGCTTAAGACAGGTCGAAGCTATGATCGCTGGGGCCAACGTCCTGACTTTC. This encodes CASLRQVEAMIAGANVLTF.